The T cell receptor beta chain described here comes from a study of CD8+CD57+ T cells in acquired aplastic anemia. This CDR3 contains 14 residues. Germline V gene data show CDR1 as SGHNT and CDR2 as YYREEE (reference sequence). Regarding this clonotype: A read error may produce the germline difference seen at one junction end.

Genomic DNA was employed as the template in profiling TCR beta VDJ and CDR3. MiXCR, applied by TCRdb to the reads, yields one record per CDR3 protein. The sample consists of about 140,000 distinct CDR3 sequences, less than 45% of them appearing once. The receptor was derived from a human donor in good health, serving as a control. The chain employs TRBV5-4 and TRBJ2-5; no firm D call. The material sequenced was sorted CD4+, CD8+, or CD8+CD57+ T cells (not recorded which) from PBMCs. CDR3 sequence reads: CASSLDKAQETQCF. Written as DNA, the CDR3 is TGTGCCAGCAGCTTAGATAAGGCCCAAGAGACCCAGTGCTTC. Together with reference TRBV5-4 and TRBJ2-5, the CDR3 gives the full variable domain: ETGVTQSPTHLIKTRGQQVTLRCSSQSGHNTVSWYQQALGQGPQFIFQYYREEENGRGNFPPRFSGLQFPNYSSELNVNALELDDSALYLCASSLDKAQETQCFGPGTRLLVL.